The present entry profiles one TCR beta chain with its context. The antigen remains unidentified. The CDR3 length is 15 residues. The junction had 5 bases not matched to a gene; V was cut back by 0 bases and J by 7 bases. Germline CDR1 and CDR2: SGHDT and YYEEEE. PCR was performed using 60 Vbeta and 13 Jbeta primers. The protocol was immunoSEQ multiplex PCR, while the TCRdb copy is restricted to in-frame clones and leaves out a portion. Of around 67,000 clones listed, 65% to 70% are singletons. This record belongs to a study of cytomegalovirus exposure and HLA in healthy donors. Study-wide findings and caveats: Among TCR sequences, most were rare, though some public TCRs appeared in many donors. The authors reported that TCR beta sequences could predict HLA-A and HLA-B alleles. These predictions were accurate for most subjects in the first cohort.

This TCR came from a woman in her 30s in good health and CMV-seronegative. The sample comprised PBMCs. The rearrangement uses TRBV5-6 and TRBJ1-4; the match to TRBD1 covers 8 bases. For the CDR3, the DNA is TGTGCCAGCAGCTTGGGAGGACAGGGAGGTGAAAAACTGTTTTTT. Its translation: CASSLGGQGGEKLFF.